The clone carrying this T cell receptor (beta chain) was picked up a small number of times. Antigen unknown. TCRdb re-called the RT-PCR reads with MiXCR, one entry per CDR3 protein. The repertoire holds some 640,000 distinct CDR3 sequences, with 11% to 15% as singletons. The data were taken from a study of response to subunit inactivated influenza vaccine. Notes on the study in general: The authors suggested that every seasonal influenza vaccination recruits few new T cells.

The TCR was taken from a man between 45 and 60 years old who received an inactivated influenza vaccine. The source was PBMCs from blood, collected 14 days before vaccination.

The CDR3 loop is CASSFTVQETQYF. For the CDR3, the DNA is TGTGCCAGCAGCTTTACGGTTCAAGAGACCCAGTACTTC. The chain combines TRBV7-2 with TRBJ2-5, with D hard to call. CDR3 size: 13 residues. Germline CDR1 and CDR2: SGHTA and FQGNSA. The V end was cut by 3 bases, the J end by 2 bases, with 7 bases between.